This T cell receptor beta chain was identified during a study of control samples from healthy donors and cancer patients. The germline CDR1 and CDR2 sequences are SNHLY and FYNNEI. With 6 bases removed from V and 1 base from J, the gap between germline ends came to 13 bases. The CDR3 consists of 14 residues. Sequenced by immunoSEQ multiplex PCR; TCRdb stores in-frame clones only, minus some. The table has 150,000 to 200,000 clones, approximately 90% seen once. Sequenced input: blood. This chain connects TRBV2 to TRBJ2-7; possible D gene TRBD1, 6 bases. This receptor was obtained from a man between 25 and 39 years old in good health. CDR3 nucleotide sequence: TGTGCCAGCAGGACCGGACAGTTTTCCTACGAGCAGTACTTC. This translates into CASRTGQFSYEQYF.